Below, 5 T cell receptor beta chains from the same sample are listed, as sequenced in a study of radiotherapy plus CTLA-4 blockade in lung cancer. TCRdb keeps only in-frame clones here, not all; method: immunoSEQ multiplex PCR. Of fewer than 140,000 clones in the sample, about 85% were seen once. The sample in question was peripheral blood, obtained from a patient treated with radiotherapy plus ipilimumab. These receptors came from a human donor with non-small cell lung cancer that progressed on radiotherapy plus ipilimumab. Some clones in this sample may be carry-over from other donors' samples.

This clone was seen more than once but under ten times. This chain joins TRBV7-9 and TRBJ1-5; TRBD1 is a possible D gene (5 bases). The germline V and J ends were trimmed by 4 bases and 4 bases, with 14 bases remaining between them. The CDR3 is made up of 15 amino acids. Germline CDR1 is SEHNR and CDR2 is FQNEAQ (reference sequence). The CDR3 protein is CASSSTRPGNQPQHF. For the CDR3, the DNA is TGTGCCAGCAGCTCGACCCGACCAGGGAATCAGCCCCAGCATTTT.

The chain has TRBV5-1 and TRBJ2-3; 7 positions agree with TRBD1. The CDR3 length is 14 residues. The trim removed 4 bases at V and 1 base at J, leaving 3 bases unmatched. Germline lookup yields CDR1 SGHRS and CDR2 YFSETQ. The CDR3 loop reads CASSPQGGTDTQYF. CDR3 nucleotide sequence: TGCGCCAGCAGCCCGCAGGGGGGCACAGATACGCAGTATTTT.

V usage is TRBV7-8 and J usage is TRBJ2-4; D is possibly TRBD1 (5 bases). The length of the CDR3 is 18 residues. From germline, CDR1 is SGHVS and CDR2 FQNEAQ. Deletions cut 5 bases from V and 0 bases from J, with 20 bases between. CDR3 protein: CASSPTLQGEVAKNIQYF. The CDR3 DNA follows: TGTGCCAGCAGCCCGACACTCCAGGGTGAGGTAGCCAAAAACATTCAGTACTTC.

The rearrangement uses TRBV10-3 and TRBJ1-2; D possibly corresponds to TRBD1 (6 bases). The germline V gene encodes CDR1 ENHRY and CDR2 SYGVKD. This CDR3 is 14 amino acids long. V dropped 3 bases and J dropped 7 bases, with 15 bases sitting between them. The CDR3 sequence: CAISDRDMIFGYTF. CDR3 nucleotide sequence: TGTGCCATCAGTGACCGGGACATGATCTTTGGCTACACCTTC.

J is TRBJ2-3 and V is TRBV7-2, with TRBD2 as a possible D gene (6 bases). Germline lookup yields CDR1 SGHTA and CDR2 FQGNSA. The V and J ends lost 7 bases and 0 bases respectively, with 14 bases between them. This CDR3 contains 15 residues. CDR3 nucleotides: TGTGCCAGCAAAATGGGTAGCGGTAGCACAGATACGCAGTATTTT. Its translation is CASKMGSGSTDTQYF.